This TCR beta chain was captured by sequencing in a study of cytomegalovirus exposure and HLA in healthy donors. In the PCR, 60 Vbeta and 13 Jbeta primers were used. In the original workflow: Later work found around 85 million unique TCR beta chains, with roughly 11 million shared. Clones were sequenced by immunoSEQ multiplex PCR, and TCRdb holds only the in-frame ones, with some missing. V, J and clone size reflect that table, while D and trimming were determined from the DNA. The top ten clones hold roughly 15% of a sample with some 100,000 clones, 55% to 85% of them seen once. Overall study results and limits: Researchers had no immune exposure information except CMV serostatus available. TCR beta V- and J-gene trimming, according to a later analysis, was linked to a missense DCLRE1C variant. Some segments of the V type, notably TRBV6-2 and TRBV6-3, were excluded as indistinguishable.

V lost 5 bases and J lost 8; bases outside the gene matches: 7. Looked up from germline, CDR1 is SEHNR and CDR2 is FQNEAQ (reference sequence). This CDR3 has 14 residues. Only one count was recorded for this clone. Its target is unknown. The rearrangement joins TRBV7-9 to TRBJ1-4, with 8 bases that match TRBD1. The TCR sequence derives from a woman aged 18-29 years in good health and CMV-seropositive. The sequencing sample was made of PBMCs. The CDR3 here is CASSVDRGEEKLFF. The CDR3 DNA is TGTGCCAGCAGCGTTGACAGGGGTGAAGAAAAACTGTTTTTT.